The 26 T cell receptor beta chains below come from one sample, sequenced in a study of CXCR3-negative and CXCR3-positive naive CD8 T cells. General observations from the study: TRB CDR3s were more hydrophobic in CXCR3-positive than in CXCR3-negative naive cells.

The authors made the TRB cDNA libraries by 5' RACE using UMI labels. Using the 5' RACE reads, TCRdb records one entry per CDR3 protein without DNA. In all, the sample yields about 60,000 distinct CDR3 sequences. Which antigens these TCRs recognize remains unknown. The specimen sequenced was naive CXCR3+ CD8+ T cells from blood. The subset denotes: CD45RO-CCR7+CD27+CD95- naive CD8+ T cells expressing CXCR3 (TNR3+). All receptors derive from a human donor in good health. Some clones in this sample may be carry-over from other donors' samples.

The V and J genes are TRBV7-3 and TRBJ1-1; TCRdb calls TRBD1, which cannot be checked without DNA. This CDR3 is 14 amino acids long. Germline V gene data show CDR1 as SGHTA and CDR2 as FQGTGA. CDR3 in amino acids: CASSFLTGITEAFF.

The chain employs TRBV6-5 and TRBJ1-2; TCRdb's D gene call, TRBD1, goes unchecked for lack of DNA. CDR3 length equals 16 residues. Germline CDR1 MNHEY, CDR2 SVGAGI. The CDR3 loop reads CASTTPRSGSPRGYTF.

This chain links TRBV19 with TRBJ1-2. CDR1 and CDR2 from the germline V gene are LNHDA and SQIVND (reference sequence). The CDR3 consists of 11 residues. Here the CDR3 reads CASSTGFGYTF.

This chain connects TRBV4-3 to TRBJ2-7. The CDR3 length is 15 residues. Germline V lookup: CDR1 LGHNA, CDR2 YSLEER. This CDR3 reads CASSPHSSNSYEQYF.

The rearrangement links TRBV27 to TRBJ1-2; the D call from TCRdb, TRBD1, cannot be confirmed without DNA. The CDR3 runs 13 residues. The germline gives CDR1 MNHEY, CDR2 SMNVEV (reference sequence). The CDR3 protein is CASCSGTVYGYTF.

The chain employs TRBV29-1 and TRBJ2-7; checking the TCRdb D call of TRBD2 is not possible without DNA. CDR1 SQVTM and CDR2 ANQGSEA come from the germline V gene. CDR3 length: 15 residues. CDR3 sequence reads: CSVVWAFKGPYEQYF.

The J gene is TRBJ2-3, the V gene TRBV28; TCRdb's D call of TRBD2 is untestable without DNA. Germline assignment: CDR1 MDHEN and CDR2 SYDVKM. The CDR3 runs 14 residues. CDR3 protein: CASSARDSTDTQYF.

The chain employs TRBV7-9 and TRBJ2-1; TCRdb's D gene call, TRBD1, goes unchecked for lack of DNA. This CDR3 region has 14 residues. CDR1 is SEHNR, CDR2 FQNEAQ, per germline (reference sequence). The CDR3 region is CASSHRDRVYEQFF.

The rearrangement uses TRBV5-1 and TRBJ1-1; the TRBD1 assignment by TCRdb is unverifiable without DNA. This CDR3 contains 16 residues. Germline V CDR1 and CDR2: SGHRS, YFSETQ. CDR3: CASSHPLAGDYTEAFF.

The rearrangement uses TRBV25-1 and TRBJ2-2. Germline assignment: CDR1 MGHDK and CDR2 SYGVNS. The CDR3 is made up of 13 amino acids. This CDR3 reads CASSETNTGELFF.

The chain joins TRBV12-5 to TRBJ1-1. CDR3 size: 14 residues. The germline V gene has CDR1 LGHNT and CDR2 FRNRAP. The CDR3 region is CASGLVSRNTEAFF.

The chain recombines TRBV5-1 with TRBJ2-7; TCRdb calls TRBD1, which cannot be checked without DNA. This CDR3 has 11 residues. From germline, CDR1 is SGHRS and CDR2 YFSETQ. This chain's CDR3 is CASRWGEEQYF.

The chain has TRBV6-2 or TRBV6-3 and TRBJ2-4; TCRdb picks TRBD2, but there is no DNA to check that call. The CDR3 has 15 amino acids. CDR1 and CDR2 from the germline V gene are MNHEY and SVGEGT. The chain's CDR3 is CASRPDAGPYYIQYF.

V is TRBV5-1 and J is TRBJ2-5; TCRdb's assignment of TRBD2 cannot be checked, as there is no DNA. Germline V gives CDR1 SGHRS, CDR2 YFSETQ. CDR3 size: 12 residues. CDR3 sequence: CASSSGGTPYYF.

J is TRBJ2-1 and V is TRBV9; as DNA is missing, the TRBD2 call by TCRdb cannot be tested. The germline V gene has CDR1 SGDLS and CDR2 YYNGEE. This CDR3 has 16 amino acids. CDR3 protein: CASSVGLAGAYNEQFF.

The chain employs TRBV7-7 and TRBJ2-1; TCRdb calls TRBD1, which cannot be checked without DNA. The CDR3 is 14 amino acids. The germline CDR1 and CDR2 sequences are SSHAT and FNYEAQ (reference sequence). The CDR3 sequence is CASSLGDRNNEQFF.

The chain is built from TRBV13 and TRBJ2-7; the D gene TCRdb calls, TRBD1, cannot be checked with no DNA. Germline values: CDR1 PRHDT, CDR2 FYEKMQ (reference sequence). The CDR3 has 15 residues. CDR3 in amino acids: CASSSGTETFYEQYF. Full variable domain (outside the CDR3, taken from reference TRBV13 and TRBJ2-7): AAGVIQSPRHLIKEKRETATLKCYPIPRHDTVYWYQQGPGQDPQFLISFYEKMQSDKGSIPDRFSAQQFSDYHSELNMSSLELGDSALYFCASSSGTETFYEQYFGPGTRLTVT.

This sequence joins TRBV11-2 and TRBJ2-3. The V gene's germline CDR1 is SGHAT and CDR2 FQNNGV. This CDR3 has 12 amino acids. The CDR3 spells CASSLTPDTQYF.

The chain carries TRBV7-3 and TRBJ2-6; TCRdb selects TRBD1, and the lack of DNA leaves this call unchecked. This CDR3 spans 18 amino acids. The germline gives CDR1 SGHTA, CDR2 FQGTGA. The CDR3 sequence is CASSLGHVPGSGANVLTF.

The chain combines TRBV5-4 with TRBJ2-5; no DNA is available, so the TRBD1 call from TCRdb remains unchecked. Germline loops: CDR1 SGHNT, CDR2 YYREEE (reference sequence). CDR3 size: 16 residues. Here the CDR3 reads CASSLPNRDAKETQYF.

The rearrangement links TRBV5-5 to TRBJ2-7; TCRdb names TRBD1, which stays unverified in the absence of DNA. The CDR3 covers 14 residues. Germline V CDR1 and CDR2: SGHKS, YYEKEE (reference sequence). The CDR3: CASSLVRTGGEQYF.

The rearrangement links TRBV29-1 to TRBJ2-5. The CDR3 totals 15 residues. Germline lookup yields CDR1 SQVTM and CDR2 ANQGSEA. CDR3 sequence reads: CSVEALNSPQETQYF.

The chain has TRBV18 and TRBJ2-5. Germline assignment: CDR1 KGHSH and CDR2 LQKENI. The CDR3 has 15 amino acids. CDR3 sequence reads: CASSPPGNRQETQYF.

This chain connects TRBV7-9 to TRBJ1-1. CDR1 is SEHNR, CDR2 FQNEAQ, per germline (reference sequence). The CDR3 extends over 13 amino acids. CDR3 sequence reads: CASSFPMNTEAFF.

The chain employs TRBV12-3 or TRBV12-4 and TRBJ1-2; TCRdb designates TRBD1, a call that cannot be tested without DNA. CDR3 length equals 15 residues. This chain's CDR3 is CASSFPLPGGYGYTF.

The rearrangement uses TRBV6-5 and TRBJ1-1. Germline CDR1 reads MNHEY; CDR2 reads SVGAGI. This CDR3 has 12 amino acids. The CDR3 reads CASSYPNTEAFF.